A single sample is the source of the 10 T cell receptor beta chains below, sequenced in a study of blood T cell repertoires in COVID-19. Produced via immunoSEQ multiplex PCR; TCRdb's table is partial and in-frame only. The sample yields 200,000 to 250,000 clones, 81% seen once. Input material: PBMCs or T cells enriched from blood (not recorded which). These TCRs come from a man aged 35 to 55 who had recovered from COVID-19.

The V and J genes are TRBV7-9 and TRBJ2-1; D might be TRBD2 (6 bases). Germline V lookup: CDR1 SEHNR, CDR2 FQNEAQ (reference sequence). The CDR3 spans 14 residues. V was pared by 3 bases and J by 10 bases, with 16 bases between. CDR3 bases: TGTGCCAGCAGCTTGGCGGACTATGGGCCGGAGCAGTTCTTC. The encoded protein is CASSLADYGPEQFF.

This clone occurred a few times. This sequence joins TRBV19 and TRBJ1-5; 8 bases map to TRBD1. The CDR3 sequence is 14 residues long. V shed 5 bases and J 6 bases; nucleotides not matched to a gene: 6. Germline values: CDR1 LNHDA, CDR2 SQIVND (reference sequence). CDR3 nucleotide sequence: TGTGCCAGTAGTCCGACAGGGGACGGTCAGCCCCAGCATTTT. Residues: CASSPTGDGQPQHF.

The V call is TRBV30, the J call TRBJ1-3; no reliable D call. Trimming pared 8 bases from V and 0 bases from J, leaving 14 bases between. The CDR3 consists of 14 residues. Germline assignment: CDR1 GTSNPN and CDR2 SVGIG (reference sequence). For the CDR3, the DNA is TGTGCCGGAATCCAGGCGAACTCTGGAAACACCATATATTTT. Translated, it gives CAGIQANSGNTIYF. The whole variable domain, filled in from reference TRBV30 and TRBJ1-3, reads SQTIHQWPATLVQPVGSPLSLECTVEGTSNPNLYWYRQAAGRGLQLLFYSVGIGQISSEVPQNLSASRPQDRQFILSSKKLLLSDSGFYLCAGIQANSGNTIYFGEGSWLTVV.

The chain recombines TRBV12-2 with TRBJ2-5; the DNA was not used to check the table's D call, TRBD2. TRBV12-2 is termed a pseudogene. CDR3 length: 16 amino acids. The CDR3 is CASRFFRTQIQETQYF. DNA of the CDR3: TGTGCAAGTCGCTTTTTTCGGACTCAGATACAAGAGACCCAGTACTTC.

V is TRBV19 and J is TRBJ2-3; 7 nucleotides line up with TRBD1. With V trimmed by 9 bases and J by 1 base, 7 bases remained unmatched. Germline loops: CDR1 LNHDA, CDR2 SQIVND (reference sequence). CDR3 size: 14 residues. As DNA, the CDR3 is TGTGCCAGCCAAGACAGGGACGGCACAGATACGCAGTATTTT. Translated: CASQDRDGTDTQYF.

The chain couples TRBV6-5 to TRBJ1-3; possibly TRBD1 for D (5 bases). The CDR3 is 13 residues long. Germline V gives CDR1 MNHEY, CDR2 SVGAGI. CDR3 residues: CARGGSSGNTIYF. The CDR3 DNA reads as TGTGCGAGGGGAGGGAGCTCTGGAAACACCATATATTTT.

This clone was detected a few times. The chain has TRBV5-1 and TRBJ1-2; tentative D call: TRBD1 (5 bases). The ends were cut back, 0 bases at V and 8 bases at J, with 20 bases in the middle. The CDR3 length is 16 residues. Germline V gene sequence: CDR1 SGHRS, CDR2 YFSETQ. The CDR3 nucleotides read TGCGCCAGCAGCTTGGAAGGGTACAGGTCGAGCGGGGGCTACACCTTC. Protein sequence: CASSLEGYRSSGGYTF.

CDR3 residues: CASRSMLMNTEAFF. The DNA of the CDR3 is TGTGCCAGCAGGTCTATGCTCATGAACACTGAAGCTTTCTTT. V gene TRBV6-5 combines with J gene TRBJ1-1, with unresolved D. This CDR3 contains 14 residues. V gave up 6 bases and J gave up 0 bases, with 11 bases separating them. In germline, CDR1 is MNHEY, CDR2 SVGAGI.

This clone was seen a handful of times. This sequence joins TRBV7-8 and TRBJ1-5; D not resolved. Germline assignment: CDR1 SGHVS and CDR2 FQNEAQ. This CDR3 has 14 residues. V lost 4 bases, J lost 3 bases, and 10 bases lay in between. The CDR3 nucleotides read TGTGCCAGCAGCTCCCAACGGTCCAATCAGCCCCAGCATTTT. Protein sequence: CASSSQRSNQPQHF. Combining the CDR3 with reference TRBV7-8 and TRBJ1-5 gives the whole variable domain GAGVSQSPRYKVAKRGQDVALRCDPISGHVSLFWYQQALGQGPEFLTYFQNEAQLDKSGLPSDRFFAERPEGSVSTLKIQRTQQEDSAVYLCASSSQRSNQPQHFGDGTRLSIL.

V and J are TRBV2 and TRBJ1-5; tentatively, D is TRBD1 (6 bases). The germline CDR1 and CDR2 sequences are SNHLY and FYNNEI. There are 15 residues in the CDR3. The ends were cut back, 2 bases at V and 3 bases at J, with 11 bases in the middle. Here the CDR3 reads CASSELAGDNQPQHF. Here the CDR3 DNA reads TGTGCCAGCAGTGAATTGGCAGGGGACAATCAGCCCCAGCATTTT.